The 12 T cell receptor beta chains listed next were all sequenced from one sample in a study of cytomegalovirus exposure and HLA in healthy donors. Amplification used 60 Vbeta primers and 13 Jbeta primers. Profiling relied on immunoSEQ multiplex PCR, and the TCRdb table lists in-frame clones only, not all of them. Of roughly 130,000 clones listed, around 77% are singletons. The material sequenced was PBMCs. The receptor source for this set is a man between 25 and 39 years old in good health and CMV-seronegative.

This chain connects TRBV27 to TRBJ1-1; D ambiguous. Germline CDR1 is MNHEY and CDR2 is SMNVEV (reference sequence). Trimming pared 5 bases from V and 0 bases from J, leaving 7 bases between. There are 13 residues in the CDR3. This chain's CDR3 is CASSSIMNTEAFF. The DNA for the CDR3 is TGTGCCAGCAGTAGCATCATGAACACTGAAGCTTTCTTT.

J is TRBJ1-4 and V is TRBV6-5; 9 positions agree with TRBD1. V shed 2 bases, J shed 8 bases, and the junction held 9 bases outside the gene matches. CDR1 is MNHEY and CDR2 is SVGAGI in the germline V gene. The length of the CDR3 is 16 residues. CDR3 amino acids: CASSYGIGQGMEKLFF. CDR3 DNA: TGTGCCAGCAGTTACGGGATCGGACAGGGGATGGAAAAACTGTTTTTT.

V gene TRBV29-1 combines with J gene TRBJ2-4; D is perhaps TRBD2 (5 bases). Germline V CDR1 and CDR2: SQVTM, ANQGSEA. The germline V and J ends were trimmed by 3 bases and 0 bases, with 12 bases remaining between them. The CDR3 runs 15 residues. CDR3 sequence (DNA): TGCAGCGTTGAGGTCGGCGGGCTAGCCAAAAACATTCAGTACTTC. Residues: CSVEVGGLAKNIQYF.

The chain couples TRBV5-1 to TRBJ1-3, with TRBD1 identical over 9 bases. The J segment lost 3 bases and the V segment lost 0 bases, leaving 1 base of the junction unmatched. The CDR3 runs to 15 residues. Germline V gene lookup returns CDR1 SGHRS and CDR2 YFSETQ. The CDR3 spells CASSLDRGLGNTIYF. For the CDR3, the DNA is TGCGCCAGCAGCTTGGACAGGGGGCTTGGAAACACCATATATTTT.

This chain joins TRBV6-5 and TRBJ1-1, with D unresolved. Germline CDR1 is MNHEY and CDR2 is SVGAGI. This CDR3 is built from 14 residues. The V end lost 2 bases, the J end lost 3 bases, and 10 bases lay between the germline ends. The chain's CDR3 is CASSYRTLDTEAFF. CDR3 sequence (DNA): TGTGCCAGCAGTTACAGGACTTTGGACACTGAAGCTTTCTTT.

CDR3 residues: CSVGEGTGDGYTF. In nucleotides, the CDR3 is TGCAGCGTTGGGGAAGGGACTGGTGACGGCTACACCTTC. V gene TRBV29-1 combines with J gene TRBJ1-2, with a possible D match to TRBD1 (5 bases). This CDR3 is 13 amino acids long. CDR1 and CDR2 from the germline V gene are SQVTM and ANQGSEA. V was shortened by 4 bases and J by 8 bases, with 17 bases between the two germline ends.

This chain connects TRBV29-1 to TRBJ2-7, with D tentatively TRBD1 (5 bases). The germline CDR1 and CDR2 sequences are SQVTM and ANQGSEA. V was cut by 5 bases and J by 4 bases, with 6 bases left in between. The CDR3 is 10 residues long. In nucleotides, the CDR3 is TGCAGCGTTCAGGGTTACGAGCAGTACTTC. This sequence encodes CSVQGYEQYF.

The V call is TRBV9, the J call TRBJ2-7, with D tentatively TRBD1 (8 bases). Germline CDR1 reads SGDLS; CDR2 reads YYNGEE. The CDR3 consists of 14 residues. Trimming shortened V by 3 bases and J by 2 bases, and 12 bases separated the two germline ends. The CDR3 here is CASSETGGAYEQYF. CDR3 DNA sequence: TGTGCCAGCAGCGAAACAGGGGGGGCCTACGAGCAGTACTTC.

This clone was picked up many times. V gene TRBV6-8 combines with J gene TRBJ1-1, with D uncertain. Germline CDR1 and CDR2: MNHGY and SAAAGT. This CDR3 has 11 residues. V dropped 6 bases and J dropped 5 bases, with 7 bases sitting between them. CDR3 amino acids: CASRGRTEAFF. CDR3 DNA sequence: TGTGCCAGCAGAGGGAGGACTGAAGCTTTCTTT.

The chain carries TRBV5-4 and TRBJ2-3, with TRBD1 matching over 12 bases. Per germline, CDR1 SGHNT and CDR2 YYREEE (reference sequence). V shed 4 bases and J 5 bases; nucleotides not matched to a gene: 5. The CDR3 sequence is 15 residues long. CDR3 sequence (DNA): TGTGCCAGCAGCCGGGACAGGGGGCTTTTAGATACGCAGTATTTT. It encodes CASSRDRGLLDTQYF.

This clone was observed once. The germline gene is not matched at one end of the junction; a read error may be the cause. The CDR3: CASSPGLAGYEQYF. In DNA form, the CDR3 reads TGTGCTAGCAGCCCGGGACTAGCGGGGTACGAGCAGTACTTC. The V call is TRBV7-7, the J call TRBJ2-7, with TRBD2 matching over 13 bases. CDR3 length: 14 residues. Germline V lookup: CDR1 SSHAT, CDR2 FNYEAQ (reference sequence). Variable domain in full (rest from reference TRBV7-7 and TRBJ2-7): GAGVSQSPRYKVTKRGQDVTLRCDPISSHATLYWYQQALGQGPEFLTYFNYEAQPDKSGLPSDRFSAERPEGSISTLTIQRTEQRDSAMYRCASSPGLAGYEQYFGPGTRLTVT.

This clone has just a few counts. The chain is built from TRBV7-9 and TRBJ2-7; TRBD1 might be the D (5 bases). Germline values: CDR1 SEHNR, CDR2 FQNEAQ (reference sequence). This CDR3 contains 14 residues. Trimming removed 9 bases at V and 4 bases at J, with 19 bases between. CDR3 amino acids: CASRQFQGDYEQYF. The CDR3 DNA is TGTGCCAGTAGACAATTTCAGGGTGATTACGAGCAGTACTTC.